This TCR beta chain was retrieved from a study of beta chain features in type 1 diabetes listed by TCRdb under 2018. With regard to the full study: Patients and healthy donors did not differ in mean age, gender distribution, total cell number or subset yield. A total of about 100,000,000 sorted cells were examined across all samples, and RNA yield correlated strongly with the number of cells per subset. The study compared TCRB repertoires of sorted circulating CD4+ T cell subsets between recently diagnosed type 1 diabetes patients and matched healthy donors. Whereas all 28 donors provided naive and central memory subsets, regulatory and stem cell-like memory subsets were isolated from just 8 patients and about 8 healthy donors. Broader findings and caveats from the paper: Because the HLA sub-analyses included only small numbers of individuals, any influence of HLA type on TCRB rearrangement was left unresolved. Because cDNA was sequenced instead of genomic DNA, activated cells with high expression could be over-represented, although the groups did not differ in activation or CD3 levels. Naive, central memory and regulatory TCRB repertoires appeared to be more similar among patients than among healthy donors. A moderate but significant shortening of TCRB CDR3 length was observed in type 1 diabetes patients in all four CD4+ subsets. PCR may preferentially amplify shorter templates, but because patient and control samples were amplified and corrected together, any resulting skew would affect both groups equally. Patients with type 1 diabetes made fewer insertions and deleted more nucleotides at VDJ recombination sites, implying thymic rearrangement abnormalities.

Per the germline V gene, LGHNA is the CDR1 and YSLEER is the CDR2. V loses 1 base at its end and J loses 9 bases; junction bases beyond the gene matches: 7. The CDR3 sequence holds 16 residues, the cysteine and phenylalanine included. CDR3 DNA is the only sequence kept; it has 48 bases, read in frame from the first base. The entire amount of isolated RNA was reverse transcribed using the High Capacity cDNA Reverse Transcription Kit, so the sequenced TCRB transcripts were expressed ones. Naive, central memory and regulatory T cell samples underwent deep immunoSEQ sequencing, averaging around 3.7 million total reads per sample. Sorted cells were lysed in RLT buffer and RNA was extracted with DNase-treated RNeasy Micro or Mini kits, depending on cell number. Each cell subset was processed on its own to prevent cross-contamination, while patient and healthy donor samples were processed together. TCRB sequences were amplified from cDNA with the immunoSEQ multiplex PCR, producing 87-bp fragments spanning the CDR3 region. The amplicons were sequenced using the Illumina HiSeq platform. In the authors' own workflow: PCR bias was corrected computationally using synthetic template baselines, and reads within Hamming distance 2 were collapsed, with unmergeable singletons discarded. Reads were aligned to IMGT to assign V, D and J genes, CDR3 length, and insertions or deletions at six rearrangement sites. Within each subset, clonotype counts were normalized to the number of sorted cells before true diversity and Gini coefficients were calculated with the tcR R package. The overlap coefficient, calculated on TCRB nucleotide sequences, was used to quantify repertoire sharing. Out-of-frame TCRB sequences from naive cells were analyzed as a proxy for the pre-selection repertoire. TCRdb stores this immuneACCESS table with in-frame sequences only. Part of the clones is absent; in the studies checked, under half of the shortfall reflects unresolved V genes, and no reason is known for the rest. Clonal size and the V and J genes are those of that table, whereas D and trimming came from the DNA. This sample lists around 310,000 clones; 13% were detected once. The ten largest clones capture about 0.016% of the sample.

From each donor, a single peripheral blood sample of around 120 mL on average was drawn into heparinised tubes. Naive, central memory, regulatory and stem cell-like memory CD4+ T cells were sorted on a BD FACSAria II using a panel including CD45RO, CCR7, CD25, CD127, CD95 and CD27. Purity was above 95% for every sorted population. PBMCs were isolated immediately by Lymphoprep density gradient centrifugation and stained directly without culture. To minimize batch effects, samples were stained and sorted in pairs, one healthy donor with one patient per experiment. Comment on this clone: Its recognized antigen is unknown. Base qualities are not provided; no much larger clone lies one nucleotide away.

The clonotype originates from a woman aged 18-29 years with type 1 diabetes. The sequenced sample consisted of naive CD4+ T cells from blood. Reading the label with the study, this specimen's cell subset or site is: true naive CD4+ T cells. Recombination linked TRBV4-3 to TRBJ2-1; the junction holds 12 bases that match TRBD1. The DNA sequence is given as TGCGCCAGCAGCCAAGTATCGGGACAGGGGGCTGGTGAGCAGTTCTTC. It encodes CASSQVSGQGAGEQFF.